This TCR beta chain was captured by sequencing in a study of cytomegalovirus exposure and HLA in healthy donors (dated by TCRdb to the late 2010s). About the full investigation: An earlier analysis of approximately 550 of the donors reported roughly 300 Gb of sequence data and more than 90 million unique TCR beta sequences from about 200 million T cells. To predict cytomegalovirus infection status, the study combined high-throughput TCR immunosequencing, statistical association of individual TCRs with disease status, and machine learning. To study patterns of TCR occurrence, a later analysis re-analyzed previously published TCR beta repertoires from under 750 donors and added high-resolution HLA genotyping. Around 320 gigabases of sequencing data and tens of millions of unique TCR sequences were included in an early release covering 550 to 800 HLA-typed donors. Five DR-DQ haplotypes were handled as single units for association and clustering because linkage in the cohort was strong. Class I and class II HLA loci were covered by the typing at four-digit resolution. The number of typed donors differed by locus: about 620-630 for A, B, C, DRB1 and DQB1; approximately 520 for DQA1; approximately 610 for DPA1; and around 490 for DPB1. On average, approximately 250,000 unique TCR beta nucleotide sequences were sequenced per donor among several hundred genotyped donors of the cohort, with roughly 18% of those sequences being non-productive. In the later analysis, no new phenotypic data were used to find candidate immune exposures; instead, reliance was placed on TCR beta sequences and their occurrence across donors. The study aimed to test whether signatures of past pathogen exposure could be identified by cataloging public T cell receptors. Among the roughly 400 genotyped donors, 75% to 90% belonged to the genetic ancestry cluster associated with self-reported Caucasian donors. All discovery cohort repertoires had been generated using a single sequencing platform. In addition to the first cohort of around 670 subjects, a separate validation cohort of some 120 different subjects was used. To decide whether each TCR beta V gene segment behaved as functional or pseudogenic, an earlier analysis of fewer than 750 of the donors relied on high-throughput TCR beta sequencing. Genome-wide SNP genotypes for about three fifths of the roughly 670 donors were used in a later genetic analysis, which treated that subset as a discovery cohort. The study used immunosequencing to profile the T cell repertoires of 670 or so subjects and linked those repertoires to cytomegalovirus serostatus. Donor age, sex, ethnicity and CMV serostatus were compiled together with the repertoire data. Overall study results and their limits: Presence/absence analyses assumed roughly uniform sequencing depth across donors, an assumption that may not hold. In a later genetic analysis, a missense DCLRE1C variant was associated with V-gene and J-gene trimming of TCR beta chains, and the association was replicated in an independent cohort. A cluster of highly shared sequence variants was judged likely to be a technical artifact of the sequencing pipeline. In a later analysis, 16,951 TCR beta sequences were associated with specific HLA alleles at a false discovery rate of 0.05. Some 16 rarely observed V segments, including chromosome 9 orphons, were excluded from the earlier analysis of several hundred of the donors because counts were too low. A total of 150 or so TCR beta chains were listed by the study as associated with cytomegalovirus. Only TCR beta chains were sequenced in this cohort, and the absence of alpha or paired-chain data limited detectable features. The classifier was reported to diagnose cytomegalovirus status with high specificity and sensitivity in both the original cohort and the validation cohort. Most TCR sequences were seen in very few donors, while some public TCRs were found in many individuals. When HLA alleles, especially DR and DQ, strongly co-occurred, TCR associations were difficult to assign to individual alleles. Compared with the roughly 600-donor mean, donors in an Asian-associated ancestry cluster had fewer N-insertions in productive TCRs, according to a later genetic analysis. A later analysis found that TCR association rates varied across HLA loci, with DRB1 alleles showing the most associated TCRs and HLA-C alleles the fewest. A further reported finding was that TCR beta sequences accurately predicted the HLA-A and HLA-B alleles for most subjects in the first cohort. HLA typing was unavailable for some donors at each locus, so association tests used only the typed subset. According to a later analysis, most CMV-associated TCR beta chains appeared to be HLA-restricted, and the HLA associations seemed to be driven largely by CMV exposure. CMV serostatus was the only immune exposure information available for the cohort. According to the authors, the approach could potentially be generalized to other disease states and immunological phenotypes. A later analysis found that HLA-associated TCR beta chains were more clonally expanded and had lower generation probabilities than equally common non-associated chains. In vitro tests confirmed that a few of the cytomegalovirus-associated TCR beta chains recognize cytomegalovirus antigens. Correlated functional status among segregating V segments might be attributable to linkage disequilibrium, but an unknown experimental factor could not be ruled out. An earlier analysis of around 500 of the donors showed that most TCR beta V segments appeared in productive rearrangements either about 87% or about 30% of the time, which broadly matched IMGT annotations. A later analysis reported that several top co-occurrence clusters appeared linked to parvovirus B19, influenza, CMV and Epstein-Barr virus.

In total, 666 healthy bone marrow donors made up the cohort. All cohort members were sampled while nominally healthy, although unrecorded immune exposures were likely present. The donor was CMV seropositive and belonged to the group of 250 to 300 seropositive cohort members. A peripheral blood sample was provided by each donor, and peripheral blood mononuclear cells were used for TCR beta sequencing. Genomic DNA was extracted from the blood cell samples with the Qiagen DNeasy Blood Extraction Kit. The library was generated by the immunoSEQ multiplex PCR assay. For the multiplex PCR, a mixture combining 60 forward primers for TCR Vbeta segments and 13 reverse primers for TCR Jbeta segments was used. A multiplex PCR assay on genomic DNA amplified the CDR3 region of rearranged TCR beta genes. The Illumina HiSeq System was used to sequence the amplified TCR beta libraries as 87-base-pair reads. The authors' analysis ran thus. A later analysis tallied 75 million to 95 million unique TCR beta chains across the approximately 670 repertoires, and about 12 million of those chains were shared by two or more donors. Raw reads were error-corrected and collapsed into unique sequences with a nearest-neighbor algorithm that merged closely related sequences to remove PCR and sequencing errors. Alignment of CDR3 sequences to IMGT reference sequences was used to assign V, D and J gene segments. For a sequence to be retained, at least a six-nucleotide match to both a V gene segment and a J gene segment was required. Rearrangements were called productive when the CDR3 lacked stop codons and stayed in frame with V and J; all others were non-productive. CDR3 was defined according to IMGT convention as the region running from the second conserved V-encoded cysteine to the conserved J-encoded phenylalanine. The earlier analysis of 587 of the donors excluded sequences that lacked an unambiguous match to a single V gene segment. In an earlier analysis of almost 600 of the donors, a V segment was called functional when productive rearrangements were above 56.7%, and segregating when the standard deviation between donors exceeded 5%. A statistical classification framework was built for diagnosing cytomegalovirus status from the catalog of TCR beta chain sequences. In a later analysis, TCR nucleotide sequences were compared against IMGT/GENE-DB human TR gene sequences so that V and J genes could be assigned. A later analysis assigned CDR3 sequences and most-parsimonious VDJ recombination scenarios with the TCRdist pipeline. In a later analysis, every TCR beta chain was defined by the combination of its CDR3 amino acid sequence and its V-gene family, and reads without a unique V-gene family were dropped. In a later analysis, some 600 highly shared, low-generation-probability nucleotide sequences were removed to address suspected cross-contamination and a sequencing artifact. For each public chain, a later analysis derived a clonal expansion index from normalized ranks of inferred template counts within each repertoire. A later analysis computed generation probabilities with a VDJ recombination model fitted to out-of-frame rearrangements, and checked the results against IGoR. In a later analysis, hypergeometric tests were used to score TCR-TCR, TCR-HLA and TCR-CMV co-occurrence, with a repertoire-size bias correction applied to TCR pairs. To estimate false discovery rates, a later analysis permuted the HLA or CMV assignments 20 times. A later analysis grouped co-occurring TCRs with DBSCAN, adding TCRdist sequence similarity when clustering within HLA-allele-positive subsets. For co-occurrence clustering, repertoires with fewer than 30,000 or more than 120,000 public chains were excluded, along with about five repertoires with anomalous nucleotide sharing. TCRdb took over this immuneACCESS table, retaining in-frame rearrangements with V and J assigned. Such tables are incomplete; in checked studies, under half of the missing clones stem from an unresolved V gene, and the remainder is unexplained. V, J and clone size are those of that table, while D and trimming were read from the DNA. This sample holds 200,000 to 250,000 clones; approximately 70% were observed only once. Less than 3% of the sample comes from the top ten.

As for this clone: Its antigen is currently not known. No qualities accompany the bases; no much larger clone lies one base away.

The clonotype was recovered from a man aged 40-50 years in good health and CMV-seropositive. Sequencing was done on a sample of PBMCs.

The DNA sequence follows: TGTGCCAGCAGTTCGACAGGGGGTAGCTACGAGCAGTACTTC. Its protein reads: CASSSTGGSYEQYF. The V and J segments used are TRBV25-1 and TRBJ2-7; 9 middle bases align to TRBD1. V is cut back by 5 bases and J by 3 bases, with 5 bases in the junction unmatched. The cysteine opens and the phenylalanine closes a CDR3 of 14 amino acids. Only the CDR3 region is kept as DNA, spanning 42 bases read in frame from base 1. CDR1 and CDR2 were assigned from the germline V gene as MGHDK and SYGVNS.